This section outlines one T cell receptor beta chain sequence together with its context. The CDR3 has 16 residues. J lost 1 base, V lost 2 bases, and 7 bases had no gene match. Germline V CDR1 and CDR2: MNHEY, SVGAGI. This record belongs to a study of blood T cell repertoires in COVID-19. Looking at the study overall: Some COVID-19 samples were acute and others convalescent; all came from the United States, Italy and Spain. T cells, B-cell-depleted T cells, or PBMCs supplied cDNA or gDNA.

The authors' processing: Estimated nucleated cell counts came from reference gene primer amplification. TCRdb's copy holds only in-frame clones and misses some; the assay was immunoSEQ multiplex PCR. V, J and clone size were drawn from that table, and D and trimming were deduced from the DNA. The sample consists of tens of thousands of clones, 70% to 90% of them appearing once. Source material: peripheral blood. The gene calls are TRBV6-5 and TRBJ1-1; TRBD1 agrees at 7 bases. This receptor was identified in a human donor in a cohort sampled during active COVID-19. The donor label of this sample is uncertain. CDR3 sequence: CASSYPLGTANTEAFF. In DNA form, the CDR3 reads TGTGCCAGCAGTTACCCGTTAGGGACAGCGAACACTGAAGCTTTCTTT.